Listed here are 18 T cell receptor beta chains from one sample, sequenced in a study of T cell responses to AZD1222 COVID-19 vaccine. The repertoire was sequenced with immunoSEQ multiplex PCR; TCRdb's copy has only in-frame clones and lacks some. Counted here are over 100,000 clones, about 91% occurring once; the ten biggest clones make up around 7.5%. Sequencing was performed on peripheral blood, taken on day 0 of AZD1222 vaccination. Every receptor here comes from an adult in good health.

The chain couples TRBV12-3 or TRBV12-4 to TRBJ1-5, with D uncertain. V lost 4 bases and J lost 5, with 9 bases in between. The length of the CDR3 is 13 residues. The CDR3 region has the DNA TGTGCCAGCAGTTCCCGACCTTATCAGCCCCAGCATTTT. Amino acids: CASSSRPYQPQHF.

V and J are TRBV29-1 and TRBJ1-1, with D uncertain. V lost 3 bases, J lost 1 base, and 6 bases lay in between. Germline V CDR1 and CDR2: SQVTM, ANQGSEA. This CDR3 has 12 residues. The chain's CDR3 is CSVEFSNTEAFF. The DNA of the CDR3 is TGCAGCGTTGAGTTTTCGAACACTGAAGCTTTCTTT.

The chain combines TRBV5-8 with TRBJ1-2, with TRBD1 matching over 8 bases. This CDR3 comprises 14 residues. CDR1 is SGHTS and CDR2 is YDEGEE in the germline V gene. Trimming removed 4 bases from V and 4 bases from J; junction bases left unmatched: 6. The CDR3 protein is CASSRDRSGYGYTF. The CDR3 region has the DNA TGTGCCAGCAGCCGGGACAGGTCTGGCTATGGCTACACCTTC.

This rearrangement joins TRBV6-5 to TRBJ2-3; D is ambiguous. V was trimmed by 6 bases and J by 6 bases, leaving 10 bases between them. The CDR3 runs to 12 residues. Germline assignment: CDR1 MNHEY and CDR2 SVGAGI. In nucleotides, the CDR3 is TGTGCCAGCAGACCACCCGGCGATACGCAGTATTTT. Its translation: CASRPPGDTQYF.

This sequence joins TRBV18 and TRBJ2-2; possibly TRBD2 for D (5 bases). The V gene lost 3 bases and the J gene lost 1 base, with 9 bases spanning the gap. The CDR3 consists of 15 residues. Germline loops: CDR1 KGHSH, CDR2 LQKENI. The DNA of the CDR3 is TGTGCCAGCTCACCCGCTGCGGGGAACACCGGGGAGCTGTTTTTT. It encodes CASSPAAGNTGELFF.

The gene calls are TRBV5-6 and TRBJ1-1; a possible D gene is TRBD1 (5 bases). The CDR3 extends over 14 amino acids. The ends were cut back, 4 bases at V and 1 base at J, with 11 bases in the middle. In germline, CDR1 is SGHDT, CDR2 YYEEEE. CDR3 bases: TGTGCCAGCAGCAGAGGGACGGGGAACACTGAAGCTTTCTTT. It yields the protein CASSRGTGNTEAFF.

This clone was counted once. The chain joins TRBV10-1 to TRBJ2-1; TRBD1 aligns across 11 bases. The V segment lost 8 bases and the J segment 15 bases; nucleotides outside the gene matches: 12. The CDR3 extends over 13 amino acids. Germline-derived CDR1 and CDR2 are WNHNN and SYGVQD (reference sequence). CDR3 nucleotides: TGCGCCAGCGGCATGGTGGACAGGGGGCCTCGGTTCTTC. Amino acid sequence: CASGMVDRGPRFF.

This chain connects TRBV12-5 to TRBJ2-5; 8 positions match TRBD2. With V trimmed by 5 bases and J by 3 bases, 5 bases remained unmatched. Germline V gene data show CDR1 as LGHNT and CDR2 as FRNRAP. This CDR3 has 14 residues. The CDR3 reads CASGPGLGKETQYF. The CDR3 DNA reads TGTGCTAGTGGTCCGGGACTAGGAAAAGAGACCCAGTACTTC.

This clone was seen once. The V gene is TRBV18, the J gene TRBJ2-1; 10 bases agree with TRBD1. The length of the CDR3 is 19 residues. CDR1 is KGHSH, CDR2 LQKENI, per germline. The V segment lost 0 bases and the J segment 4 bases; nucleotides outside the gene matches: 12. The CDR3 reads CASSPPVILDRGPYNEQFF. The CDR3 region has the DNA TGTGCCAGCTCACCACCCGTCATATTAGACAGGGGGCCATACAATGAGCAGTTCTTC. The whole variable domain, filled in from reference TRBV18 and TRBJ2-1, reads NAGVMQNPRHLVRRRGQEARLRCSPMKGHSHVYWYRQLPEEGLKFMVYLQKENIIDESGMPKERFSAEFPKEGPSILRIQQVVRGDSAAYFCASSPPVILDRGPYNEQFFGPGTRLTVL.

The V call is TRBV27, the J call TRBJ2-5; D gene unclear. The germline CDR1 and CDR2 sequences are MNHEY and SMNVEV (reference sequence). The CDR3 covers 13 residues. V was shortened by 5 bases and J by 7 bases, with 14 bases between the two germline ends. In DNA form, the CDR3 reads TGTGCCAGCAGTCCCCGGCCACAGATGACCCAGTACTTC. This translates into CASSPRPQMTQYF.

The chain links TRBV3-1 (or the pseudogene TRBV3-2) to TRBJ1-2; D call uncertain. Per germline, CDR1 LGHDT and CDR2 YNNKEL (reference sequence). Between the trimmed V and J ends, which lost 3 bases and 6 bases, there was a span of 17 bases. The length of the CDR3 is 15 residues. The CDR3, as DNA: TGTGCCAGCAGCCATTCGCAGGCCACGGGGAATGGCTACACCTTC. It codes for CASSHSQATGNGYTF.

The rearrangement uses TRBV7-9 and TRBJ1-5; D is possibly TRBD1 (5 bases). The ends were cut back, 4 bases at V and 2 bases at J, with 15 bases in the middle. Germline lookup yields CDR1 SEHNR and CDR2 FQNEAQ (reference sequence). This CDR3 comprises 16 residues. The CDR3 DNA follows: TGTGCCAGCAGCTCGGGGGGGTCGGACGGCAATCAGCCCCAGCATTTT. Amino acids: CASSSGGSDGNQPQHF.

The chain links TRBV9 to TRBJ1-6; D perhaps matches TRBD1 (5 bases). The CDR3 covers 17 residues. V was shortened by 0 bases and J by 6 bases, with 16 bases between the two germline ends. The germline CDR1 and CDR2 sequences are SGDLS and YYNGEE. The CDR3 bases are TGTGCCAGCAGCGTAGATGGTGGGGGAAGGGGTAATTCACCCCTCCACTTT. It specifies CASSVDGGGRGNSPLHF.

The rearrangement joins TRBV6-5 to TRBJ1-1; D is ambiguous. V was cut by 6 bases and J by 1 base, with 6 bases left in between. Germline V gene sequence: CDR1 MNHEY, CDR2 SVGAGI. The CDR3 has 12 amino acids. The CDR3 is CASSYRNTEAFF. CDR3 DNA sequence: TGTGCCAGCAGCTATAGGAACACTGAAGCTTTCTTT.

The chain uses TRBV28 and TRBJ2-7; TRBD1 agrees at 9 bases. The CDR3 runs 14 residues. Per germline, CDR1 MDHEN and CDR2 SYDVKM. The junction had 8 bases not matched to a gene; V was cut back by 4 bases and J by 7 bases. The CDR3 DNA follows: TGTGCCAGCAGTTCATCTCACAGGGGGCATGAGCAGTACTTC. Its protein product is CASSSSHRGHEQYF.

The genes are TRBV18 and TRBJ1-5; no definite D call. CDR3 size: 16 residues. Germline lookup yields CDR1 KGHSH and CDR2 LQKENI. Trimming pared 1 base from V and 1 base from J, leaving 11 bases between. The CDR3 DNA follows: TGTGCCAGCTCACCACAGGGTGTAGGGAGCAATCAGCCCCAGCATTTT. Its translation: CASSPQGVGSNQPQHF.

The V gene is TRBV7-8, the J gene TRBJ1-1; D is unclear. Germline V CDR1 and CDR2: SGHVS, FQNEAQ. The V gene lost 2 bases and the J gene lost 5 bases, with 15 bases spanning the gap. The CDR3 is 15 residues long. CDR3 nucleotide sequence: TGTGCCAGCAGCTTAATCGACCCTACTCAGACTGAAGCTTTCTTT. Amino acids: CASSLIDPTQTEAFF.

This chain joins TRBV4-2 and TRBJ1-2; 9 nucleotides line up with TRBD1. The J segment lost 4 bases and the V segment lost 1 base, leaving 7 bases of the junction unmatched. The CDR3 has 16 amino acids. Germline lookup yields CDR1 LGHNA and CDR2 YNFKEQ. The CDR3 reads CASSQGGTGSTYGYTF. The DNA for the CDR3 is TGTGCCAGCAGCCAAGGGGGGACAGGGTCGACCTATGGCTACACCTTC.